This TCR beta chain is from a study of radiotherapy plus CTLA-4 blockade in lung cancer. Overall study findings and caveats: Among reported predictors of response, early blood T cell clone dynamics with interferon-beta performed best.

CTLA-4 blockade using ipilimumab, together with focal radiation, was received by patients with chemo-refractory metastatic non-small-cell lung cancer. V was clipped by 1 base and J by 6 bases, with 10 bases between them. The CDR3 spans 13 residues. The V gene's germline CDR1 is SGHTA and CDR2 FQGNSA. Sequenced by immunoSEQ multiplex PCR; TCRdb stores in-frame clones only, minus some. The sample lists more than 40,000 clones, 82% occurring once. This clone was seen a few times. Antigen: not known. The chain has TRBV7-2 and TRBJ2-7; D may be TRBD2 (5 bases). The sequence derives from a human donor with non-small cell lung cancer who had stable disease on radiotherapy plus ipilimumab. This material consisted of peripheral blood, taken from a patient treated with radiotherapy plus ipilimumab. The CDR3 loop reads CASSLGTGGEQYF. The CDR3 coding sequence is TGTGCCAGCAGCTTAGGGACCGGAGGCGAGCAGTACTTC.